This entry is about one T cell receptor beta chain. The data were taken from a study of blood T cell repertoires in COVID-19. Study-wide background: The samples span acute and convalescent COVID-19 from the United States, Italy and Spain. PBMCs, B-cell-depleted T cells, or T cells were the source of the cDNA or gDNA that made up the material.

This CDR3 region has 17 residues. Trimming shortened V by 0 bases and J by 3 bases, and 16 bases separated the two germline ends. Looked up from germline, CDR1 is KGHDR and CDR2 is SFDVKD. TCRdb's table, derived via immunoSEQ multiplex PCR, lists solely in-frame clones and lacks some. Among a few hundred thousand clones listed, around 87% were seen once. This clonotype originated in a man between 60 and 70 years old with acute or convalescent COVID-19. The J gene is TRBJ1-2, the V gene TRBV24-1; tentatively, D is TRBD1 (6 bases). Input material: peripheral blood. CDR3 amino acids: CATSDLLGQIPYYGYTF. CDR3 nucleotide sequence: TGTGCCACCAGTGATTTGCTCGGACAGATTCCCTACTATGGCTACACCTTC.